The 32 T cell receptor beta chains listed next were all sequenced from one sample in a study of Graves' ophthalmopathy and Graves' hyperthyroidism. Investigators amplified TCR beta CDR3 regions from RNA transcripts. Second-round multiplex PCR followed a first-round RT-PCR using HTBI primers. TCRdb re-derived calls from the multiplex PCR reads in MiXCR, one entry per CDR3 protein. Among about 550,000 distinct CDR3 sequences listed, 39% were seen once. Sequenced input: peripheral blood or thyroid tissue (not recorded which). The receptors were gathered from an adult man with Graves' hyperthyroidism.

This clonotype was found many times. The J gene is TRBJ2-2, the V gene TRBV7-3; no firm D call. Germline V gives CDR1 SGHTA, CDR2 FQGTGA. V lost 6 bases and J 4 bases, leaving 3 bases between the germline ends. The CDR3 contains 11 residues. The CDR3 loop is CASSSTGELFF. Written as DNA, the CDR3 is TGTGCCAGCAGTTCCACCGGGGAGCTGTTTTTT.

Ten or more counts support this clonotype. This rearrangement joins TRBV7-9 to TRBJ1-4; no reliable D call. Germline CDR1 reads SEHNR; CDR2 reads FQNEAQ (reference sequence). Trimming pared 6 bases from V and 7 bases from J, leaving 12 bases between. The CDR3 covers 13 residues. The CDR3, as DNA: TGTGCCAGCAGGCCTGGGATAACTGAAAAACTGTTTTTT. Encoded protein: CASRPGITEKLFF.

There are many counts of this clonotype. The chain links TRBV7-3 to TRBJ2-7, with D unresolved. The V and J ends lost 1 base and 6 bases respectively, with 10 bases between them. Per germline, CDR1 SGHTA and CDR2 FQGTGA. The CDR3 is made up of 13 amino acids. The CDR3 coding sequence is TGTGCCAGCAGCTTAATGTATGGGTCCGAGCAGTACTTC. Protein: CASSLMYGSEQYF.

The V and J genes are TRBV29-1 and TRBJ2-3; D not resolved. The CDR3 totals 17 residues. Germline V CDR1 and CDR2: SQVTM, ANQGSEA. Trimming removed 1 base from V and 1 base from J, with 18 bases in between. The CDR3 protein is CSVEVVRTARRTDTQYF. The CDR3 nucleotides are TGCAGCGTTGAAGTTGTCCGGACGGCTCGGCGCACAGATACGCAGTATTTT.

In the case of this clonotype: A read error may explain this, as a much larger clone is one base away. The rearrangement joins TRBV6-5 to TRBJ2-2; D uncertain. Per germline, CDR1 MNHEY and CDR2 SVGAGI. Trimming left V 6 bases short and J 6 bases short, with 8 bases between. This CDR3 region has 12 residues. CDR3 DNA sequence: TGTGCCAGCAGGTTCGGACCCGGGGAGCTGTTTTTT. Amino acid sequence: CASRFGPGELFF.

This clonotype was recorded at least ten times. V usage is TRBV4-1 and J usage is TRBJ2-5; either TRBD1 or TRBD2 may fit D (5 bases each). The CDR3 has 16 amino acids. V gave up 0 bases and J gave up 3 bases, with 14 bases separating them. The V gene's germline CDR1 is MGHRA and CDR2 YSYEKL. Here the CDR3 DNA reads TGCGCCAGCAGCCAAGATGGAGATAGGGGAGAAGAGACCCAGTACTTC. Amino acids: CASSQDGDRGEETQYF.

This clonotype was observed once. This chain joins TRBV2 and TRBJ2-5, with TRBD2 matching 11 bases. The CDR3 covers 15 residues. From germline, CDR1 is SNHLY and CDR2 FYNNEI. V lost 5 bases to trimming and J lost 11 bases; unmatched junction nucleotides: 13. The CDR3 region is CASSTLAGGADTQYF. The CDR3 coding sequence is TGTGCCAGCAGTACGCTAGCGGGGGGTGCAGATACGCAGTACTTC.

The rearrangement uses TRBV24-1 and TRBJ1-1, with a weak D call TRBD1 (5 bases). Germline V CDR1 and CDR2: KGHDR, SFDVKD. V dropped 4 bases and J dropped 0 bases, with 14 bases sitting between them. The CDR3 runs to 16 residues. CDR3 sequence reads: CATSDGRGPLNTEAFF. The CDR3 DNA reads as TGTGCCACCAGTGACGGACGGGGACCTTTGAACACTGAAGCTTTCTTT.

V usage is TRBV2 and J usage is TRBJ2-1, with 7 bases aligning to TRBD2. V dropped 7 bases and J dropped 5; count of bases not matched to a gene: 5. This CDR3 region has 13 residues. Germline V lookup: CDR1 SNHLY, CDR2 FYNNEI. The CDR3 protein is CASTPGRDNEQFF. The CDR3 DNA sequence: TGTGCCAGCACCCCTGGGAGGGACAATGAGCAGTTCTTC. The complete variable domain, with remaining parts taken from reference TRBV2 and TRBJ2-1, reads EPEVTQTPSHQVTQMGQEVILRCVPISNHLYFYWYRQILGQKVEFLVSFYNNEISEKSEIFDDQFSVERPDGSNFTLKIRSTKLEDSAMYFCASTPGRDNEQFFGPGTRLTVL.

There are many counts of this clonotype. The chain has TRBV12-3 or TRBV12-4 and TRBJ2-2; no firm D call. This CDR3 is built from 14 residues. The V gene lost 6 bases and the J gene lost 5 bases, with 13 bases spanning the gap. CDR3 protein: CASRPISATGELFF. In DNA form, the CDR3 reads TGTGCCAGCAGACCTATCTCCGCGACCGGGGAGCTGTTTTTT.

The chain uses TRBV29-1 and TRBJ2-1, with a tentative D call TRBD1 (6 bases). In germline, CDR1 is SQVTM, CDR2 ANQGSEA. The CDR3 runs to 12 residues. V lost 4 bases, J lost 6 bases, and 10 bases lay in between. In DNA form, the CDR3 reads TGCAGCGTTGTCACAGGGTCCAATGAGCAGTTCTTC. Encoded protein: CSVVTGSNEQFF.

The chain combines TRBV7-8 with TRBJ1-2, with TRBD1 matching over 8 bases. CDR3 length: 13 residues. CDR1 and CDR2 (germline): SGHVS, FQNEAQ. V lost 5 bases, J lost 6 bases, and 5 bases stayed unmatched. CDR3 DNA: TGTGCCAGCAGCCCGGGACAGGAGGATGGCTACACCTTC. Amino acid sequence: CASSPGQEDGYTF.

This clonotype was counted at least ten times. The rearrangement joins TRBV19 to TRBJ1-6, with 7 bases that match TRBD1. The CDR3 is 15 amino acids. V lost 6 bases to trimming and J lost 7 bases; unmatched junction nucleotides: 9. Germline lookup yields CDR1 LNHDA and CDR2 SQIVND (reference sequence). DNA for the CDR3: TGTGCCAGTAGCCCCCAGGGGGTGAAGAATTCACCCCTCCACTTT. This sequence encodes CASSPQGVKNSPLHF.

Points on this clonotype: This may come from a read error, since a much larger clone is one base off. The chain joins TRBV14 to TRBJ1-1; no firm D call. The V end was cut by 4 bases, the J end by 4 bases, with 13 bases between. Per the germline V gene, CDR1 is SGHDN and CDR2 is FVKESK. This CDR3 is built from 14 residues. CDR3 region: CASSLGNLSTEAFF. CDR3 DNA: TGTGCCAGCAGCCTGGGAAACTTGAGCACTGAAGCTTTCTTT. The entire variable domain, with the rest obtained from reference TRBV14 and TRBJ1-1, is as follows: EAGVTQFPSHSVIEKGQTVTLRCDPISGHDNLYWYRRVMGKEIKFLLHFVKESKQDESGMPNNRFLAERTGGTYSTLKVQPAELEDSGVYFCASSLGNLSTEAFFGQGTRLTVV.

This clonotype was observed a handful of times. The J gene is TRBJ2-7, the V gene TRBV12-3 or TRBV12-4, with TRBD1 identical over 7 bases. After removal of 5 bases from V and 3 bases from J, the junction contained 7 bases not matched to a gene. This CDR3 comprises 14 residues. CDR3 sequence: CASSANRGFYEQYF. DNA of the CDR3: TGTGCCAGCAGTGCCAACAGGGGTTTCTACGAGCAGTACTTC.

The sample holds a few counts of this clonotype. The rearrangement uses TRBV2 and TRBJ2-5; no clear D. The CDR3 loop spans 14 amino acids. Between the trimmed V and J ends, which lost 0 bases and 5 bases, there was a span of 10 bases. Looked up from germline, CDR1 is SNHLY and CDR2 is FYNNEI. The CDR3 DNA reads as TGTGCCAGCAGTGAAGCGATTAGCACGGAGACCCAGTACTTC. It translates to CASSEAISTETQYF.

The rearrangement joins TRBV5-4 to TRBJ2-2; tentatively, D is TRBD2 (5 bases). CDR3 size: 15 residues. The germline V gene encodes CDR1 SGHNT and CDR2 YYREEE (reference sequence). Trimming stripped 0 bases from V and 5 bases from J, with 11 bases between. The CDR3 loop is CASSLEGVGTGELFF. CDR3 sequence (DNA): TGTGCCAGCAGCTTGGAGGGAGTGGGGACCGGGGAGCTGTTTTTT.

The chain joins TRBV29-1 to TRBJ2-2, with D possibly TRBD1 on 5 matching bases. Germline V lookup: CDR1 SQVTM, CDR2 ANQGSEA. There are 15 residues in the CDR3. Deletions cut 2 bases from V and 2 bases from J, with 12 bases between. CDR3 residues: CSVETGHDNTGELFF. The CDR3 coding sequence is TGCAGCGTTGAAACCGGACACGATAACACCGGGGAGCTGTTTTTT.

A note on this clonotype: A much larger clone lies one base from this, so it may be a read error. The chain recombines TRBV5-5 with TRBJ1-1; TRBD1 might be the D (6 bases). The CDR3 is made up of 15 amino acids. Germline lookup yields CDR1 SGHKS and CDR2 YYEKEE (reference sequence). The DNA for the CDR3 is TGTGCCGGCAGTGTCAGTACAGGGCGGAACACTGAAGCTTTCTTT. This gives the protein CAGSVSTGRNTEAFF.

This clonotype was seen only once. The rearrangement joins TRBV7-2 to TRBJ1-5; tentatively, D is TRBD1 (6 bases). Germline V gives CDR1 SGHTA, CDR2 FQGNSA. Trimming removed 7 bases from V and 6 bases from J, with 10 bases in between. CDR3 length: 12 amino acids. The chain's CDR3 is CASNTGFQPQHF. The CDR3 DNA reads TGTGCCAGCAATACAGGGTTTCAGCCCCAGCATTTT.

This clonotype was counted only a few times. The rearrangement joins TRBV7-2 to TRBJ2-3; tentatively, D is TRBD1 (6 bases). The CDR3 spans 13 residues. Germline V lookup: CDR1 SGHTA, CDR2 FQGNSA. Trimming left V 5 bases short and J 6 bases short, with 12 bases between. CDR3 residues: CASSPKGEDTQYF. The CDR3 DNA is TGTGCCAGCAGCCCAAAGGGGGAGGATACGCAGTATTTT.

This clonotype came up many times. Here the CDR3 DNA reads TGTGCCAGCAGCTTGCTTTACCCGGCGGTCGGCTACACCTTC. Translation gives CASSLLYPAVGYTF. J is TRBJ1-2 and V is TRBV5-8; D is unresolved. Germline-derived CDR1 and CDR2 are SGHTS and YDEGEE. The CDR3 has 14 residues. With 1 base removed from V and 8 bases from J, the gap between germline ends came to 15 bases.

This clonotype was recorded many times. This sequence joins TRBV27 and TRBJ1-2; tentatively, D is TRBD1 (5 bases). The CDR3 has 14 residues. Germline CDR1 is MNHEY and CDR2 is SMNVEV (reference sequence). V gave up 8 bases and J gave up 8 bases, with 21 bases separating them. The CDR3 loop reads CASGGAVGRGGYTF. DNA of the CDR3: TGTGCCAGCGGAGGGGCCGTTGGACGGGGGGGCTACACCTTC.

In this sample, this clonotype turned up a few times. CDR3 amino acids: CASRPAQGQGFPYEQYF. The CDR3 DNA follows: TGTGCCAGCAGGCCGGCCCAGGGACAGGGATTTCCCTACGAGCAGTACTTC. The chain uses TRBV27 and TRBJ2-7; TRBD1 aligns across 9 bases. The germline CDR1 and CDR2 sequences are MNHEY and SMNVEV (reference sequence). The CDR3 totals 17 residues. Trimming cost V 6 bases and J 2 bases; bases outside gene matches: 14.

The V and J genes are TRBV11-2 and TRBJ1-3, with D possibly being TRBD1 (5 bases). The CDR3 consists of 14 residues. V shed 5 bases and J shed 8 bases, with 16 bases lying between them. Germline V lookup: CDR1 SGHAT, CDR2 FQNNGV. CDR3 coding DNA: TGTGCCAGCAGCCAAGGTGTCAGGGTAGACACCATATATTTT. It specifies CASSQGVRVDTIYF.

The J gene is TRBJ2-7, the V gene TRBV12-3 or TRBV12-4; D possibly matches TRBD1 or TRBD2 (5 bases each). The germline V and J ends were trimmed by 2 bases and 4 bases, with 18 bases remaining between them. CDR3 length: 16 amino acids. DNA of the CDR3: TGTGCCAGCAGTTTATATCAGGGTGGGGGACGTTACGAGCAGTACTTC. Amino acids: CASSLYQGGGRYEQYF.

V is TRBV2 and J is TRBJ2-7; TRBD1 might be the D (6 bases). Trimming cost V 3 bases and J 0 bases, with 12 bases left between them. Germline V CDR1 and CDR2: SNHLY, FYNNEI. The CDR3 runs 15 residues. The CDR3, as DNA: TGTGCCAGCAGTGAGGGGGCAGGGGCCTCCTACGAGCAGTACTTC. Amino acids: CASSEGAGASYEQYF. Filled out from reference TRBV2 and TRBJ2-7, the complete variable domain reads EPEVTQTPSHQVTQMGQEVILRCVPISNHLYFYWYRQILGQKVEFLVSFYNNEISEKSEIFDDQFSVERPDGSNFTLKIRSTKLEDSAMYFCASSEGAGASYEQYFGPGTRLTVT.

With respect to this clonotype: Germline is not matched at one junction end, which may reflect a read error. The CDR3, as DNA: TGCAGCGTTGAAGAACCCGTAGGTGAGCAGTTTTTT. It translates to CSVEEPVGEQFF. This sequence joins TRBV29-1 and TRBJ2-2; D gene uncertain. The CDR3 is 12 amino acids. The germline V gene encodes CDR1 SQVTM and CDR2 ANQGSEA.

This clonotype was detected many times. DNA for the CDR3: TGCGCCAGCAGTTTCCCGCCCGGGAGGATGGGGAACACTGAAGCTTTCTTT. This encodes CASSFPPGRMGNTEAFF. The chain links TRBV10-2 to TRBJ1-1; D uncertain. This CDR3 comprises 17 residues. V was trimmed by 5 bases and J by 1 base, leaving 20 bases between them. CDR1 and CDR2 from the germline V gene are WSHSY and SAAADI.

The chain has TRBV6-5 and TRBJ2-1; D gene uncertain. Germline V lookup: CDR1 MNHEY, CDR2 SVGAGI. The V and J ends lost 4 bases and 8 bases respectively, with 15 bases between them. The CDR3 loop spans 14 amino acids. The CDR3 reads CASSSGLTRDEQFF. The DNA for the CDR3 is TGTGCCAGCAGTTCGGGCCTGACCCGCGATGAGCAGTTCTTC.

This chain joins TRBV18 and TRBJ1-1, with a possible D match to TRBD1 (5 bases). This CDR3 comprises 14 residues. V lost 6 bases to trimming and J lost 4 bases, with 15 bases between them. Germline V CDR1 and CDR2: KGHSH, LQKENI. The CDR3 DNA is TGTGCCAGCTCCCGGGTCGGGGGAGGCACTGAAGCTTTCTTT. It codes for CASSRVGGGTEAFF.

The V call is TRBV7-9, the J call TRBJ1-4; 9 bases match TRBD1. This CDR3 is built from 16 residues. In germline, CDR1 is SEHNR, CDR2 FQNEAQ (reference sequence). The V and J ends lost 5 bases and 3 bases, in that order; junction bases with no gene match: 7. CDR3 protein: CASSPQGATANEKLFF. The CDR3 region has the DNA TGTGCCAGCAGCCCACAGGGGGCCACGGCTAATGAAAAACTGTTTTTT.